These 32 T cell receptor beta chains originate from one sample sequenced in a study of response to subunit inactivated influenza vaccine (dated by TCRdb to about 2018). Receptor amplification or capture employed RT-PCR. TCRdb names Illumina HiSeq 2500 as the instrument used. TCRdb itself trimmed the public reads at Q25 with fastp, ran MiXCR and retained productive beta chains. Duplicate CDR3 protein sequences are folded into a single record with the most common DNA and genes. For this sample there are some 570,000 distinct CDR3 sequences; 11% appear just once. The ten largest clones add up to approximately 9.9% of the sample. A further study also used this sample, focusing on T cells expressing NK-cell markers. As that second study puts it: TCR beta cDNA libraries were prepared using 5'RACE template switching, which introduced a universal primer site and unique molecular identifiers.

The sequencing used PBMCs from blood, collected on the day of vaccination. The origin of the receptors is a man between 45 and 60 years old who received an inactivated influenza vaccine. Donor details come from another sample of the same person, matched by shared clones.

This clonotype occurred many times. The CDR3 sequence is CASSYDRGGNQPQHF. The CDR3 nucleotides read TGTGCCAGCAGTTACGACAGGGGTGGCAATCAGCCCCAGCATTTT. The chain joins TRBV6-5 to TRBJ1-5; 8 nucleotides line up with TRBD1. V trimming: 2 bases; J trimming: 2 bases; junction bases outside the gene matches: 2. Germline values: CDR1 MNHEY, CDR2 SVGAGI. The CDR3 sequence is 15 residues long.

CDR3 in DNA: TGTGCCATCAAACTACTAGCGTCTGATACGCAGTATTTT. It is translated as CAIKLLASDTQYF. The chain carries TRBV10-3 and TRBJ2-3; TRBD2 agrees at 7 bases. This CDR3 has 13 residues. Trimming at V came to 7 bases and at J to 6 bases, leaving 7 bases not matched to a gene. The germline CDR1 and CDR2 sequences are ENHRY and SYGVKD.

Here the CDR3 DNA reads TGTGCCAGCACTCCGGCGGGGGGCGACTACGAGCAGTACTTC. Translated: CASTPAGGDYEQYF. The V call is TRBV28, the J call TRBJ2-7; 8 bases align to TRBD2. Germline loops: CDR1 MDHEN, CDR2 SYDVKM. The CDR3 extends over 14 amino acids. V lost 7 bases and J lost 3; bases outside the gene matches: 8.

This chain joins TRBV6-2 or TRBV6-3 and TRBJ2-2; 9 bases match TRBD1. This CDR3 contains 16 residues. V shed 6 bases, J shed 5 bases, and the junction held 10 bases outside the gene matches. Germline lookup yields CDR1 MNHEY and CDR2 SVGEGT. As DNA, the CDR3 is TGTGCCAGCAGCCGCCCGGGACAGGGTCTTACCGGGGAGCTGTTTTTT. Its protein is CASSRPGQGLTGELFF.

The CDR3 is CASSWGGPDTQYF. The CDR3 DNA is TGTGCCAGCAGTTGGGGGGGTCCAGATACGCAGTATTTT. The chain is built from TRBV12-3 or TRBV12-4 and TRBJ2-3; 7 bases are a match to TRBD2. The CDR3 has 13 amino acids. V lost 4 bases, J lost 4 bases, and 2 bases stayed unmatched.

This clonotype showed up just a few times. This chain links TRBV6-2 or TRBV6-3 with TRBJ1-5; no reliable D call. The CDR3 sequence is 14 residues long. Germline lookup yields CDR1 MNHEY and CDR2 SVGEGT. V shed 2 bases and J shed 5 bases, with 10 bases lying between them. This CDR3 reads CASSYVGNHQPQHF. As DNA, the CDR3 is TGTGCCAGCAGTTACGTGGGGAACCATCAGCCCCAGCATTTT.

The chain uses TRBV2 and TRBJ2-1; tentative D call: TRBD1 (5 bases). The CDR3 runs 15 residues. Per germline, CDR1 SNHLY and CDR2 FYNNEI. V gave up 4 bases and J gave up 0 bases, with 10 bases separating them. The CDR3: CASSGQSSSYNEQFF. For the CDR3, the DNA is TGTGCCAGCAGTGGACAGAGCAGCTCCTACAATGAGCAGTTCTTC.

The genes are TRBV6-2 or TRBV6-3 and TRBJ2-7; D is undetermined. This CDR3 region has 15 residues. In germline, CDR1 is MNHEY, CDR2 SVGEGT. Trimming took 10 bases from V and 5 from J, leaving 24 bases between them. The CDR3 region has the DNA TGTGCCACCAGACCTCCGTCGGACGGTGGGAACGAGCAGTACTTC. This sequence encodes CATRPPSDGGNEQYF.

In its sample, this clonotype was seen many times. The rearrangement uses TRBV4-3 and TRBJ2-3, with D unresolved. Trimming removed 8 bases from V and 0 bases from J, with 12 bases in between. The CDR3 consists of 14 residues. Germline-derived CDR1 and CDR2 are LGHNA and YSLEER. Here the CDR3 reads CASSTTRSTDTQYF. The CDR3 DNA is TGCGCCAGCTCGACCACGCGTAGCACAGATACGCAGTATTTT.

The chain recombines TRBV9 with TRBJ2-2; 9 bases are shared with TRBD1. Germline V gives CDR1 SGDLS, CDR2 YYNGEE. The CDR3 length is 17 residues. The J segment lost 4 bases and the V segment lost 2 bases, leaving 9 bases of the junction unmatched. CDR3 region: CASSVAPGQGPTGELFF. The CDR3 coding sequence is TGTGCCAGCAGCGTCGCTCCGGGACAGGGTCCCACCGGGGAGCTGTTTTTT.

Only a few counts were recorded for this clonotype. The gene calls are TRBV4-3 and TRBJ1-4, with D uncertain. The CDR3 loop spans 16 amino acids. Germline CDR1 is LGHNA and CDR2 is YSLEER. V was cut by 3 bases and J by 8 bases, with 19 bases left in between. CDR3 DNA sequence: TGCGCCAGCAGCCAGAATATGCGGCTAAAAGGAGAAAAACTGTTTTTT. This gives the protein CASSQNMRLKGEKLFF.

In its sample, this clonotype was seen a few times. The rearrangement uses TRBV18 and TRBJ1-3, with TRBD1 matching over 8 bases. The trim removed 6 bases at V and 6 bases at J, leaving 4 bases unmatched. The germline V gene encodes CDR1 KGHSH and CDR2 LQKENI. CDR3 length: 13 amino acids. The CDR3 region has the DNA TGTGCCAGCTCCGGACAGGGAGTAAACACCATATATTTT. Translation gives CASSGQGVNTIYF.

V usage is TRBV10-3 and J usage is TRBJ2-1; 11 bases map to TRBD2. Germline lookup yields CDR1 ENHRY and CDR2 SYGVKD. The ends lost 6 bases at V and 6 bases at J; junction bases unmatched: 7. The CDR3 consists of 15 residues. This CDR3 is CAISSGTSGVNEQFF. CDR3 DNA sequence: TGTGCCATCAGCTCCGGGACTAGCGGAGTCAATGAGCAGTTCTTC.

This clonotype was counted a few times. V is TRBV20-1 and J is TRBJ2-5; the match to TRBD2 covers 7 bases. Losses at the gene ends were 6 bases for V and 2 bases for J; bases not matched to a gene: 9. The CDR3 totals 14 residues. Per the germline V gene, CDR1 is DFQATT and CDR2 is SNEGSKA (reference sequence). The CDR3 sequence is CSAPRGGAQETQYF. The DNA of the CDR3 is TGCAGTGCCCCCCGGGGAGGGGCACAAGAGACCCAGTACTTC.

This clonotype turned up a few times. V gene TRBV5-1 combines with J gene TRBJ2-1, with 7 bases that match TRBD1. The CDR3 spans 17 residues. V was pared by 0 bases and J by 1 base, with 7 bases of the junction left unmatched. Per the germline V gene, CDR1 is SGHRS and CDR2 is YFSETQ. This chain's CDR3 is CASSLGGTVGSYNEQFF. In DNA form, the CDR3 reads TGCGCCAGCAGCTTGGGTGGGACAGTAGGTTCCTACAATGAGCAGTTCTTC. Complete variable domain (other parts from reference TRBV5-1 and TRBJ2-1): KAGVTQTPRYLIKTRGQQVTLSCSPISGHRSVSWYQQTPGQGLQFLFEYFSETQRNKGNFPGRFSGRQFSNSRSEMNVSTLELGDSALYLCASSLGGTVGSYNEQFFGPGTRLTVL.

At least ten counts were recorded for this clonotype. CDR3 in DNA: TGTGCCAGCAGTTTTACAGGGAGCAACTATGGCTACACCTTC. This sequence encodes CASSFTGSNYGYTF. The chain carries TRBV12-3 or TRBV12-4 and TRBJ1-2; possibly TRBD1 for D (6 bases). The CDR3 spans 14 residues. V was cut by 3 bases and J by 2 bases, with 10 bases left in between.

The chain combines TRBV18 with TRBJ2-5, with a weak D call TRBD2 (5 bases). The length of the CDR3 is 14 residues. Germline CDR1 and CDR2: KGHSH and LQKENI. The germline V and J ends were trimmed by 1 base and 5 bases, with 11 bases remaining between them. CDR3 sequence: CASSPRAQRETQYF. CDR3 nucleotides: TGTGCCAGCTCACCACGGGCACAGCGGGAGACCCAGTACTTC. Complete variable domain (other parts from reference TRBV18 and TRBJ2-5): NAGVMQNPRHLVRRRGQEARLRCSPMKGHSHVYWYRQLPEEGLKFMVYLQKENIIDESGMPKERFSAEFPKEGPSILRIQQVVRGDSAAYFCASSPRAQRETQYFGPGTRLLVL.

This clonotype was counted ten times or more. The rearrangement joins TRBV29-1 to TRBJ2-1; the D gene could be TRBD1 or TRBD2 (5 bases each). The CDR3 loop spans 13 amino acids. V was shortened by 4 bases and J by 3 bases, with 10 bases between the two germline ends. Looked up from germline, CDR1 is SQVTM and CDR2 is ANQGSEA. The CDR3 DNA reads as TGCAGCGTTGGGGGGTCTGGCTACAATGAGCAGTTCTTC. It specifies CSVGGSGYNEQFF.

This clonotype was seen only a few times. The CDR3 spells CASSSGQGRGPSYNEQFF. DNA of the CDR3: TGCGCCAGCAGCTCCGGACAGGGGAGGGGCCCCTCCTACAATGAGCAGTTCTTC. This chain connects TRBV5-1 to TRBJ2-1, with 9 bases fitting TRBD1. CDR1 and CDR2 from the germline V gene are SGHRS and YFSETQ. The CDR3 consists of 18 residues. Trimming cost V 3 bases and J 0 bases; bases outside gene matches: 10.

The V and J genes are TRBV5-1 and TRBJ2-7, with D perhaps TRBD1 (6 bases). The germline V gene has CDR1 SGHRS and CDR2 YFSETQ. The CDR3 covers 15 residues. V lost 3 bases, J lost 6 bases, and 19 bases lay in between. CDR3 loop: CASSSGAGAIGEQYF. DNA for the CDR3: TGCGCCAGCAGCTCAGGGGCAGGGGCGATCGGCGAGCAGTACTTC.

The rearrangement joins TRBV27 to TRBJ2-1, with D unresolved. The CDR3 has 16 amino acids. Germline assignment: CDR1 MNHEY and CDR2 SMNVEV (reference sequence). V was clipped by 3 bases and J by 0 bases, with 12 bases between them. CDR3 DNA sequence: TGTGCCAGCAGTTTGTTCGGGTTAAGCTCCTACAATGAGCAGTTCTTC. Translating gives CASSLFGLSSYNEQFF.

A few counts support this clonotype. The chain is built from TRBV5-1 and TRBJ2-7, with TRBD2 matching 8 bases. Trimming at V came to 0 bases and at J to 2 bases, leaving 4 bases not matched to a gene. Germline values: CDR1 SGHRS, CDR2 YFSETQ. CDR3 length equals 15 residues. As DNA, the CDR3 is TGCGCCAGCAGCTTGGCCGGGACTAGGCCCTACGAGCAGTACTTC. Residues: CASSLAGTRPYEQYF.

This chain uses TRBV3-1 with TRBJ2-1; D gene unclear. V lost 2 bases, J lost 1 base, and 9 bases lay in between. The CDR3 contains 15 residues. Per germline, CDR1 LGHDT and CDR2 YNNKEL (reference sequence). This CDR3 is CASSQQTGSYNEQFF. In DNA form, the CDR3 reads TGTGCCAGCAGCCAACAAACCGGGTCCTACAATGAGCAGTTCTTC.

This clonotype was detected ten times or more. The chain has TRBV7-2 and TRBJ2-1; tentatively, D is TRBD1 (5 bases). V dropped 5 bases and J dropped 3 bases, with 8 bases sitting between them. This CDR3 spans 13 amino acids. Germline V gene lookup returns CDR1 SGHTA and CDR2 FQGNSA. The CDR3 sequence: CASSKTGYNEQFF. CDR3 DNA: TGTGCCAGCAGCAAAACAGGCTACAATGAGCAGTTCTTC.

The gene calls are TRBV9 and TRBJ2-1, with D possibly TRBD2 on 5 matching bases. CDR1 is SGDLS and CDR2 is YYNGEE in the germline V gene. The CDR3 extends over 16 amino acids. V gave up 0 bases and J gave up 2 bases, with 12 bases separating them. The CDR3 loop is CASSVVEGRAYNEQFF. CDR3 bases: TGTGCCAGCAGCGTAGTAGAGGGCCGCGCCTACAATGAGCAGTTCTTC.

Only a few counts were recorded for this clonotype. The rearrangement uses TRBV11-2 and TRBJ2-2; either TRBD1 or TRBD2 may supply D (5 bases each). The CDR3 totals 12 residues. V lost 1 base and J lost 9, with 6 bases in between. Germline loops: CDR1 SGHAT, CDR2 FQNNGV. Written as DNA, the CDR3 is TGTGCCAGCAGCTTAGGGGGACGGGAGCTGTTTTTT. Its translation is CASSLGGRELFF.

The chain uses TRBV11-2 and TRBJ2-3; D call uncertain. In germline, CDR1 is SGHAT, CDR2 FQNNGV. Trimming removed 2 bases at V and 5 bases at J, with 23 bases between. The CDR3 consists of 18 residues. CDR3 coding DNA: TGTGCCAGCAGCTTACAGGTTGCTAGTCTTCGCCTCGGAGATACGCAGTATTTT. This sequence encodes CASSLQVASLRLGDTQYF.

This clonotype was counted a few times. The chain links TRBV20-1 to TRBJ2-5; tentative D call: TRBD1 (5 bases). Per germline, CDR1 DFQATT and CDR2 SNEGSKA (reference sequence). V was pared by 6 bases and J by 1 base, with 18 bases between. The CDR3 consists of 15 residues. Written as DNA, the CDR3 is TGCAGTGCCGCCCGTCCAAGGGGTGGCCAAGAGACCCAGTACTTC. Its protein product is CSAARPRGGQETQYF.

The J gene is TRBJ1-6, the V gene TRBV20-1; TRBD1 agrees at 8 bases. V trimming: 4 bases; J trimming: 13 bases; junction bases outside the gene matches: 15. This CDR3 is 15 amino acids long. Germline V gene lookup returns CDR1 DFQATT and CDR2 SNEGSKA (reference sequence). In nucleotides, the CDR3 is TGCAGTGCTACCCAGGGGGCGAGGGGGGTATCGCCCCTCCACTTT. Protein: CSATQGARGVSPLHF.

This rearrangement joins TRBV6-5 to TRBJ1-1; no firm D call. The germline V gene encodes CDR1 MNHEY and CDR2 SVGAGI. V shed 2 bases and J shed 5 bases, with 9 bases lying between them. This CDR3 has 13 amino acids. The CDR3 region is CASSYGLGTEAFF. The CDR3 region has the DNA TGTGCCAGCAGTTACGGTCTTGGGACTGAAGCTTTCTTT.

The chain joins TRBV30 to TRBJ2-3; 7 bases map to TRBD2. The germline V gene encodes CDR1 GTSNPN and CDR2 SVGIG (reference sequence). The junction had 8 bases not matched to a gene; V was cut back by 0 bases and J by 2 bases. This CDR3 is built from 16 residues. As DNA, the CDR3 is TGTGCCTGGAGTGTAGAGGGGAGGGGATACACAGATACGCAGTATTTT. Residues: CAWSVEGRGYTDTQYF.

There are a few counts of this clonotype. The chain carries TRBV7-2 and TRBJ2-1; tentatively, D is TRBD1 (6 bases). The CDR3 covers 15 residues. Germline V lookup: CDR1 SGHTA, CDR2 FQGNSA. Trimming removed 1 base at V and 1 base at J, with 8 bases between. The CDR3 bases are TGTGCCAGCAGCTTAGGAGGACAGTCCTACAATGAGCAGTTCTTC. Amino acids: CASSLGGQSYNEQFF. The variable domain in full, completed from reference TRBV7-2 and TRBJ2-1, reads GAGVSQSPSNKVTEKGKDVELRCDPISGHTALYWYRQSLGQGLEFLIYFQGNSAPDKSGLPSDRFSAERTGGSVSTLTIQRTQQEDSAVYLCASSLGGQSYNEQFFGPGTRLTVL.